This TCR beta chain was identified during a study of blood T cells in healthy people across ages. Study-wide background: Template switching recovered approximately one barcoded beta molecule for every two T cells.

They isolated at least 6.5 million PBMCs from each sample. Study-wide findings and caveats: Whereas aged donors had fewer naive CD4+ cells, long-lived donors had more of them and higher diversity.

With respect to this clonotype: Its specificity is not known.

Using a J-beta primer mix together with a sample-barcoded 5' primer, a second PCR was run for about 6 to 11 cycles. Each cDNA molecule was tagged by a template-switch adaptor with 12 random nucleotides. TCRdb analysed the 5' RACE reads with MiXCR anew, one entry per CDR3 protein. The sample carries about 1.6 million distinct CDR3 sequences, around 35% recorded once. The junction had 11 bases not matched to a gene; V was cut back by 7 bases and J by 8 bases. The length of the CDR3 is 14 residues. CDR1 is MNHEY and CDR2 is SVGAGI in the germline V gene. The sequence derives from a woman between 25 and 40 years old in good health. The sequenced material came from blood. J is TRBJ2-1 and V is TRBV6-5, with 7 bases identical to TRBD1. The CDR3 reads CASKKNRGGDEQFF. DNA of the CDR3: TGTGCCAGCAAAAAAAACAGGGGTGGGGATGAGCAGTTCTTC.